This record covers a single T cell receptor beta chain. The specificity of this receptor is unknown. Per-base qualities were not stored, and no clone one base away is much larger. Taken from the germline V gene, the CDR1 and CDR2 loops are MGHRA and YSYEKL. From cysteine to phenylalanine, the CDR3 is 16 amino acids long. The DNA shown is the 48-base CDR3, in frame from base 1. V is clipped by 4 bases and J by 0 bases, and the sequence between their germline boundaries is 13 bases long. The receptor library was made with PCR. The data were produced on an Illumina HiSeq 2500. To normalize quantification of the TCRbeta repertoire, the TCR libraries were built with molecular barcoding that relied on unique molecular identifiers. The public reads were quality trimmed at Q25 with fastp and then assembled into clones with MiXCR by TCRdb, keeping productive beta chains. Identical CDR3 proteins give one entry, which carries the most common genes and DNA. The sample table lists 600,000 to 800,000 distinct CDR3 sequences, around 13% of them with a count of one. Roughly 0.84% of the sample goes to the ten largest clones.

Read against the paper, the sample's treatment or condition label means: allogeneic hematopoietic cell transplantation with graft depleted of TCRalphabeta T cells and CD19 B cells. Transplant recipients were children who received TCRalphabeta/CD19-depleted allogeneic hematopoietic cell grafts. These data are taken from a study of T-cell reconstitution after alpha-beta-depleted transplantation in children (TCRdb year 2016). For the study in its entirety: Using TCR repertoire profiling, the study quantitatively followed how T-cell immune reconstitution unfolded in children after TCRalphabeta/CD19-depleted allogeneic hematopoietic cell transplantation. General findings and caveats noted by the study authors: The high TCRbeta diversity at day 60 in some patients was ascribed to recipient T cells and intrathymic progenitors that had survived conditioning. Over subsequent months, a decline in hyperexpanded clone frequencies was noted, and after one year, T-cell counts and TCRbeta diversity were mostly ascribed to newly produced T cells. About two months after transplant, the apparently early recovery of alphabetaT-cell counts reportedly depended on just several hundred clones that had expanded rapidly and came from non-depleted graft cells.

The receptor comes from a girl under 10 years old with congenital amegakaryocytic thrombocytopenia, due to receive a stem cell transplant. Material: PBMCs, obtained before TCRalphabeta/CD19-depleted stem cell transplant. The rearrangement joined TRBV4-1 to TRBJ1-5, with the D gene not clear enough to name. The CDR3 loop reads CASSLRLADSNQPQHF. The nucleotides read TGCGCCAGCAGCCTGCGGTTAGCAGATAGCAATCAGCCCCAGCATTTT.